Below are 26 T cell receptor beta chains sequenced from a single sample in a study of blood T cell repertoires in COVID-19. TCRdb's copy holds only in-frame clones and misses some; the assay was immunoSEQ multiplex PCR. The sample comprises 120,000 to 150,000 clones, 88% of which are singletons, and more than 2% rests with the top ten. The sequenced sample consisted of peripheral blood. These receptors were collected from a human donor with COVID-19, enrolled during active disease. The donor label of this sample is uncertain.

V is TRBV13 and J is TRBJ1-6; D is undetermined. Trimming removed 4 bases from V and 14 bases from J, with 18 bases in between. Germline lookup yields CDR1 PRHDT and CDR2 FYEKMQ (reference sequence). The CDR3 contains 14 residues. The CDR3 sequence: CASSSGMGMGSLHF. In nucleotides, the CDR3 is TGTGCCAGCAGCTCCGGGATGGGAATGGGGTCCCTCCACTTT.

The CDR3 DNA reads as TGTGCCAGCTCACCATCGTCCCGGTTCTATGGCTACACCTTC. Translated, it gives CASSPSSRFYGYTF. The rearrangement uses TRBV18 and TRBJ1-2, with no clear D. Between the trimmed V and J ends, which lost 2 bases and 4 bases, there was a span of 11 bases. CDR3 size: 14 residues. Germline lookup yields CDR1 KGHSH and CDR2 LQKENI.

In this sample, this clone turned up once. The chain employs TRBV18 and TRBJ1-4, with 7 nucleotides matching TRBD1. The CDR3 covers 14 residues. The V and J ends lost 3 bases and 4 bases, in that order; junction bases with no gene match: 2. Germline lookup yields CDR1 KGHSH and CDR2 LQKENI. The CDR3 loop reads CASSPDRINEKLFF. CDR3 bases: TGTGCCAGCTCACCGGACAGGATTAATGAAAAACTGTTTTTT.

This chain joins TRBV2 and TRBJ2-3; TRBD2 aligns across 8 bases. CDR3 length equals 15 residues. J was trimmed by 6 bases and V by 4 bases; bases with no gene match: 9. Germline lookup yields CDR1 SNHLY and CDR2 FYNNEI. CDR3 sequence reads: CASSGIAGPFDTQYF. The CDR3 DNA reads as TGTGCCAGCAGTGGGATAGCGGGGCCCTTTGATACGCAGTATTTT.

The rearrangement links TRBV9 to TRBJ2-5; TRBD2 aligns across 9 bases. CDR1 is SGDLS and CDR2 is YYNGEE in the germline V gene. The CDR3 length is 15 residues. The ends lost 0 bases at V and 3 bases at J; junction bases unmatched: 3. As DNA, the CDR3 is TGTGCCAGCAGCGTAGAGGCTAGCGGGGAAGAGACCCAGTACTTC. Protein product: CASSVEASGEETQYF.

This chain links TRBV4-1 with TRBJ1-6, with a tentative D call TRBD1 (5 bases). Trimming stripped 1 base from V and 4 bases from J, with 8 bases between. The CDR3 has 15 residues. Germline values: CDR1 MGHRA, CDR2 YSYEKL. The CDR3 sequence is CASSQATGYNSPLHF. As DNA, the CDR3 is TGCGCCAGCAGCCAAGCTACAGGATATAATTCACCCCTCCACTTT.

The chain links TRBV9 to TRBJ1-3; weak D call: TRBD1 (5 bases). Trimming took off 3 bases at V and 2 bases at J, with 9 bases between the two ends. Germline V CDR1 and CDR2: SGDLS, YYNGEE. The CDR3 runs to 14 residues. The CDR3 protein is CASSARQTGNTIYF. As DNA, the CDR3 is TGTGCCAGCAGCGCTCGACAGACTGGAAACACCATATATTTT.

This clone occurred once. CDR3 protein: CASLRKDRSNSPLHF. The CDR3 DNA follows: TGTGCCAGCCTAAGAAAGGACAGGAGTAATTCACCCCTCCACTTT. The chain links TRBV13 to TRBJ1-6, with 7 nucleotides matching TRBD1. The germline CDR1 and CDR2 sequences are PRHDT and FYEKMQ (reference sequence). The CDR3 has 15 amino acids. V trimming: 8 bases; J trimming: 6 bases; junction bases outside the gene matches: 10.

CDR3 loop: CASSLAGVYNEQFF. CDR3 bases: TGTGCCAGCAGCTTAGCGGGGGTCTACAATGAGCAGTTCTTC. V is TRBV11-2 and J is TRBJ2-1; possibly TRBD2 for D (6 bases). V shed 1 base and J shed 3 bases, with 7 bases lying between them. Germline-derived CDR1 and CDR2 are SGHAT and FQNNGV. The CDR3 loop spans 14 amino acids.

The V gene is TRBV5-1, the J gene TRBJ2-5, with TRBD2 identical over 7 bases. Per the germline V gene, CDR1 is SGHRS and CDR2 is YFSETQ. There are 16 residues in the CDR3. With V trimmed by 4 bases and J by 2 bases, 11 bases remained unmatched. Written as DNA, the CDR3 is TGCGCCAGCAGCCCCATCGGGGGGAGTAGGCAAGAGACCCAGTACTTC. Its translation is CASSPIGGSRQETQYF.

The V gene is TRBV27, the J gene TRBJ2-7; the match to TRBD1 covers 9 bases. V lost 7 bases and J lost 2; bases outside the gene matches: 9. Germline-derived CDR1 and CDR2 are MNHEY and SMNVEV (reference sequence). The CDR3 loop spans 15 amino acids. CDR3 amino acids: CASTGFGTGTYEQYF. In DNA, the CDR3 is TGTGCCAGCACTGGGTTCGGGACAGGGACCTACGAGCAGTACTTC.

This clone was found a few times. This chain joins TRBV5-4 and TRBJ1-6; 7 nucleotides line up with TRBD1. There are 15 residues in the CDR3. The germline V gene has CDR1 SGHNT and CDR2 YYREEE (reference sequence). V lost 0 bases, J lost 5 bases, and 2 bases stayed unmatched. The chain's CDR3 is CASSLERGHNSPLHF. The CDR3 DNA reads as TGTGCCAGCAGCTTGGAAAGGGGGCATAATTCACCCCTCCACTTT.

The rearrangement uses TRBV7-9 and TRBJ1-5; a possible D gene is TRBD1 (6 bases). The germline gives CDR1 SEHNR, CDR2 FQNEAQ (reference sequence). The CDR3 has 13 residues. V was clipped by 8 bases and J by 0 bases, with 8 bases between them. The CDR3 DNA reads TGTGCCAGCGCAGGGGATAGCAATCAGCCCCAGCATTTT. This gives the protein CASAGDSNQPQHF.

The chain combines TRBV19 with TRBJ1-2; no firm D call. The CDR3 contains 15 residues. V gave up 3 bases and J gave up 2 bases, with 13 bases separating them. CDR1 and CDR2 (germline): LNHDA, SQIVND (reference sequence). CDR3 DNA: TGTGCCAGTAGTATTAACGGCAGGCCAAACTATGGCTACACCTTC. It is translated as CASSINGRPNYGYTF.

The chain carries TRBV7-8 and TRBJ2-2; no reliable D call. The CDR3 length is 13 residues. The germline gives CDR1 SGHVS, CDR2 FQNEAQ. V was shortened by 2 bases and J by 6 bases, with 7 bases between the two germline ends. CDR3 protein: CASSLYSPGELFF. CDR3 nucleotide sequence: TGTGCCAGCAGCTTATACTCCCCCGGGGAGCTGTTTTTT.

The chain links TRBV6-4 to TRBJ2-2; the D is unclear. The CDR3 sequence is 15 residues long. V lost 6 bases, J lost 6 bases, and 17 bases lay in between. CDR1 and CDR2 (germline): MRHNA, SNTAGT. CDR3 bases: TGTGCCAGCAGGAAATCCATAGAGCCGGCCGGGGAGCTGTTTTTT. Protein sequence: CASRKSIEPAGELFF.

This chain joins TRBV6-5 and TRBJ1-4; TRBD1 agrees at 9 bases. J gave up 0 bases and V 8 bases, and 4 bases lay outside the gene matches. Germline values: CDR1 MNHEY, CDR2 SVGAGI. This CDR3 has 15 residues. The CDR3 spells CASLTGGATNEKLFF. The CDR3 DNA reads TGTGCCAGCCTGACAGGGGGTGCAACTAATGAAAAACTGTTTTTT.

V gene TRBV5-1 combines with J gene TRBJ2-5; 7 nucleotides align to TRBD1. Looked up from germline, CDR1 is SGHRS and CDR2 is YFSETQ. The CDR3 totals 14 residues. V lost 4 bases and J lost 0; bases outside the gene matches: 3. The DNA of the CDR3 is TGCGCCAGCAGCCTGGGACAGTACCAAGAGACCCAGTACTTC. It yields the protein CASSLGQYQETQYF. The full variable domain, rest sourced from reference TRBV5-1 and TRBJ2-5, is KAGVTQTPRYLIKTRGQQVTLSCSPISGHRSVSWYQQTPGQGLQFLFEYFSETQRNKGNFPGRFSGRQFSNSRSEMNVSTLELGDSALYLCASSLGQYQETQYFGPGTRLLVL.

DNA for the CDR3: TGTGCCAGCAGCTTAATTGTTTCGGGTCAATCCGGGGAGCTGTTTTTT. This translates into CASSLIVSGQSGELFF. J is TRBJ2-2 and V is TRBV7-3; D is unresolved. The germline V gene encodes CDR1 SGHTA and CDR2 FQGTGA. V was clipped by 1 base and J by 6 bases, with 15 bases between them. This CDR3 has 16 amino acids.

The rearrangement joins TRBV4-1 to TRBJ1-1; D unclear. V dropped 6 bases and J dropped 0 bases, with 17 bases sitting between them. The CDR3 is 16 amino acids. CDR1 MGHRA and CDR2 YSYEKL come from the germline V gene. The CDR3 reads CASRGGPKSLNTEAFF. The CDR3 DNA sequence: TGCGCCAGCAGAGGAGGACCTAAATCTTTGAACACTGAAGCTTTCTTT.

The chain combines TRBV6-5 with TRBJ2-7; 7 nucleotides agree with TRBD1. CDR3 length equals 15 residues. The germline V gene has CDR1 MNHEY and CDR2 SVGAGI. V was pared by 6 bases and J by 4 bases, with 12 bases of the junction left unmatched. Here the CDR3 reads CASRRPGQKLYEQYF. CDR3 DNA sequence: TGTGCCAGCAGGAGACCGGGACAGAAACTTTACGAGCAGTACTTC.

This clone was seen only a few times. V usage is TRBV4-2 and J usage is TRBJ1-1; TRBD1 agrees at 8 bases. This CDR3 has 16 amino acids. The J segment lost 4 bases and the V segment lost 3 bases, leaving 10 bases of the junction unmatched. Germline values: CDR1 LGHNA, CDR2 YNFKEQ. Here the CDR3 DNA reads TGTGCCAGCAGCCAGGATAATGCAGGGGGCGGCACTGAAGCTTTCTTT. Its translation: CASSQDNAGGGTEAFF.

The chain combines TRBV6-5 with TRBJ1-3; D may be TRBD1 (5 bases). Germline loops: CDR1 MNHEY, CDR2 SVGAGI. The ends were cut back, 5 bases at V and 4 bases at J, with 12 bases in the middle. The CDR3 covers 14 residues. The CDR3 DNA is TGTGCCAGCAGTAAAAGGGGCATCGGAAACACCATATATTTT. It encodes CASSKRGIGNTIYF.

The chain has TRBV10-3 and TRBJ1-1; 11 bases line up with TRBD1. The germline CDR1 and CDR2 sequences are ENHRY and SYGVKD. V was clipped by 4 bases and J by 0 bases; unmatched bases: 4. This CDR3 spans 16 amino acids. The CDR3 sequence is CAISGTGGLMNTEAFF. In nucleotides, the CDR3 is TGTGCCATCAGTGGGACAGGGGGCCTGATGAACACTGAAGCTTTCTTT.

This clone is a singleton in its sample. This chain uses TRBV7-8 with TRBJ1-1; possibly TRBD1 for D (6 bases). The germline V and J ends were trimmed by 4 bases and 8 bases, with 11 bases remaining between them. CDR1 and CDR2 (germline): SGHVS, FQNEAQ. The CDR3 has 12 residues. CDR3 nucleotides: TGTGCCAGCAGCTCAGGGACAACCGAAGCTTTCTTT. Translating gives CASSSGTTEAFF.

The CDR3 is CASSQEQGYTGELFF. The CDR3 nucleotides read TGTGCCAGCAGCCAAGAACAGGGGTACACCGGGGAGCTGTTTTTT. The chain combines TRBV3-1 (or the pseudogene TRBV3-2) with TRBJ2-2; 7 positions agree with TRBD1. Germline V lookup: CDR1 LGHDT, CDR2 YNNKEL (reference sequence). The CDR3 runs 15 residues. Trimming at V came to 0 bases and at J to 3 bases, leaving 1 base not matched to a gene.